Each of the 21 T cell receptor beta chains below was sequenced from the same sample in a study of vaccination and CD4 T cells after COVID-19. The Oncomine TCR Beta short-read assay sequenced DNA from cultured CD4+ T cells. MiXCR, applied by TCRdb to the PCR reads, yields one record per CDR3 protein. The data hold 20,000 to 25,000 distinct CDR3 sequences, with roughly 44% observed a single time. These receptors' targets are unknown. Treatment of the sample: roughly 11-day PBMC culture with coronavirus spike peptide pools or control peptides (ViraFEST assay). The sample was CD4+ T cells from blood, cultured in vitro, taken before SARS-CoV-2 vaccination. The receptor source for this set is a human donor who received a COVID-19 vaccine.

This rearrangement joins TRBV20-1 to TRBJ2-3; 8 bases are a match to TRBD1. The germline V gene has CDR1 DFQATT and CDR2 SNEGSKA (reference sequence). The length of the CDR3 is 14 residues. V gave up 8 bases and J gave up 2 bases; unmatched junction bases: 9. The CDR3 is CSLSMTGATDTQYF. The CDR3 DNA is TGCAGTCTATCGATGACAGGGGCCACAGATACGCAGTATTTT.

The rearrangement links TRBV12-5 to TRBJ1-2, with D hard to call. The CDR3 contains 15 residues. CDR1 and CDR2 from the germline V gene are LGHNT and FRNRAP. V was clipped by 0 bases and J by 6 bases, with 14 bases between them. CDR3 DNA sequence: TGTGCTAGTGGTTTGGTACTTGGTGCGGGTCATGGCTACACCTTC. Encoded protein: CASGLVLGAGHGYTF. The complete variable domain, with remaining parts taken from reference TRBV12-5 and TRBJ1-2, reads DARVTQTPRHKVTEMGQEVTMRCQPILGHNTVFWYRQTMMQGLELLAYFRNRAPLDDSGMPKDRFSAEMPDATLATLKIQPSEPRDSAVYFCASGLVLGAGHGYTFGSGTRLTVV.

The rearrangement uses TRBV6-1 and TRBJ2-3, with 11 bases lining up with TRBD2. V lost 6 bases, J lost 2 bases, and 7 bases stayed unmatched. Germline V lookup: CDR1 MNHNS, CDR2 SASEGT. The CDR3 runs 16 residues. This chain's CDR3 is CASRPLAGETTDTQYF. CDR3 bases: TGTGCCAGCAGGCCACTAGCGGGGGAGACCACAGATACGCAGTATTTT.

V and J are TRBV24-1 and TRBJ2-3; D gene unclear. The germline V gene encodes CDR1 KGHDR and CDR2 SFDVKD. With 4 bases removed from V and 1 base from J, the gap between germline ends came to 17 bases. This CDR3 has 17 amino acids. CDR3 sequence: CATSDSRSLSGTDTQYF. The DNA for the CDR3 is TGTGCCACCAGTGACTCAAGGAGCTTGTCCGGCACAGATACGCAGTATTTT.

The chain is built from TRBV6-1 and TRBJ2-7, with D unresolved. The length of the CDR3 is 14 residues. V was pared by 6 bases and J by 3 bases, with 15 bases between. Germline CDR1 MNHNS, CDR2 SASEGT. CDR3 sequence reads: CASSSVPKRYEQYF. In DNA, the CDR3 is TGTGCCAGCAGCTCCGTCCCAAAGCGCTACGAGCAGTACTTC.

About this clonotype: At one of its ends the junction is not consistent with the germline gene, which may arise from a read error. The chain combines TRBV30 with TRBJ1-2, with D unresolved. Germline CDR1 GTSNPN, CDR2 SVGIG (reference sequence). There are 13 residues in the CDR3. CDR3 DNA sequence: TGTGCCTGGAGTGCAGGACGGAACTATGGCTACATCTTC. This sequence encodes CAWSAGRNYGYIF.

This clonotype has a handful of counts. V is TRBV6-1 and J is TRBJ2-5, with 9 bases identical to TRBD1. The CDR3 has 15 amino acids. The germline V gene encodes CDR1 MNHNS and CDR2 SASEGT. V gave up 7 bases and J gave up 7 bases; unmatched junction bases: 13. The CDR3 sequence is CASNPRGQGGGTQYF. The CDR3 coding sequence is TGTGCCAGCAACCCCCGGGGACAGGGCGGGGGGACCCAGTACTTC.

The V gene is TRBV27, the J gene TRBJ2-5; D unclear. The CDR3 covers 15 residues. The V end was cut by 6 bases, the J end by 3 bases, with 17 bases between. Per the germline V gene, CDR1 is MNHEY and CDR2 is SMNVEV (reference sequence). This chain's CDR3 is CASSKTYVSKETQYF. The CDR3 DNA reads as TGTGCCAGCAGCAAGACTTACGTATCGAAAGAGACCCAGTACTTC.

This clonotype was seen only a few times. This chain joins TRBV7-2 and TRBJ1-5; D not certain. In germline, CDR1 is SGHTA, CDR2 FQGNSA. There are 17 residues in the CDR3. V lost 2 bases and J lost 0, with 14 bases in between. CDR3 in amino acids: CASSLKWSGYSNQPQHF. The DNA for the CDR3 is TGTGCCAGCAGCTTAAAGTGGTCAGGTTATAGCAATCAGCCCCAGCATTTT.

The chain has TRBV7-2 and TRBJ2-2; D is perhaps TRBD2 (6 bases). This CDR3 has 14 residues. Trimming stripped 3 bases from V and 7 bases from J, with 12 bases between. Per the germline V gene, CDR1 is SGHTA and CDR2 is FQGNSA. CDR3 region: CASSLASVGGELFF. CDR3 nucleotide sequence: TGTGCCAGCAGCTTGGCTAGCGTCGGCGGGGAGCTGTTTTTT.

The V call is TRBV5-1, the J call TRBJ1-1; D gene unclear. The V and J ends lost 0 bases and 3 bases respectively, with 12 bases between them. The CDR3 has 15 residues. CDR1 and CDR2 from the germline V gene are SGHRS and YFSETQ. In DNA, the CDR3 is TGCGCCAGCAGCTTGGTACCGGGCCTGGACACTGAAGCTTTCTTT. As protein: CASSLVPGLDTEAFF.

This clonotype was detected only a few times. The CDR3 DNA reads as TGCAGTGCTGGACATCCTTATAGCAATCAGCCCCAGCATTTT. Its protein is CSAGHPYSNQPQHF. V is TRBV20-1 and J is TRBJ1-5; tentative D call: TRBD1 (5 bases). Germline V gene lookup returns CDR1 DFQATT and CDR2 SNEGSKA (reference sequence). Trimming removed 5 bases at V and 0 bases at J, with 11 bases between. This CDR3 has 14 residues.

V usage is TRBV2 and J usage is TRBJ2-3, with TRBD2 matching over 9 bases. This CDR3 region has 18 residues. J was trimmed by 4 bases and V by 5 bases; bases with no gene match: 16. Germline loops: CDR1 SNHLY, CDR2 FYNNEI. The CDR3 DNA follows: TGTGCCAGCAGTCGTGTTTGGGCAGCGGGGGGATCCGCAGATACGCAGTATTTT. Protein product: CASSRVWAAGGSADTQYF.

The V and J genes are TRBV20-1 and TRBJ2-7; D not certain. In germline, CDR1 is DFQATT, CDR2 SNEGSKA (reference sequence). The CDR3 sequence is 11 residues long. Trimming took 6 bases from V and 0 from J, leaving 6 bases between them. This CDR3 is CSATYSYEQYF. In DNA form, the CDR3 reads TGCAGTGCCACTTACTCCTACGAGCAGTACTTC.

The rearrangement links TRBV14 to TRBJ2-1, with 9 bases aligning to TRBD2. Unmatched junction bases numbered 4, after V lost 6 bases and J lost 7 bases. This CDR3 has 13 residues. Per germline, CDR1 SGHDN and CDR2 FVKESK. The CDR3 reads CASRGSGGNEQFF. The CDR3 DNA is TGTGCCAGCAGAGGAAGCGGGGGGAATGAGCAGTTCTTC.

This chain uses TRBV12-3 or TRBV12-4 with TRBJ2-5, with D tentatively TRBD2 (5 bases). The CDR3 is 13 residues long. Trimming shortened V by 6 bases and J by 3 bases, and 11 bases separated the two germline ends. CDR3 protein: CASSEGLKETQYF. CDR3 in DNA: TGTGCCAGCAGCGAAGGACTCAAAGAGACCCAGTACTTC.

This rearrangement joins TRBV7-3 to TRBJ1-3, with D possibly being TRBD1 (6 bases). Looked up from germline, CDR1 is SGHTA and CDR2 is FQGTGA. This CDR3 comprises 17 residues. V was trimmed by 5 bases and J by 0 bases, leaving 17 bases between them. In DNA form, the CDR3 reads TGTGCCAGCAGCGCCAACAGGGATCCGGGCTCTGGAAACACCATATATTTT. This translates into CASSANRDPGSGNTIYF. Full variable domain (rest looked up from reference TRBV7-3 and TRBJ1-3): GAGVSQTPSNKVTEKGKYVELRCDPISGHTALYWYRQSLGQGPEFLIYFQGTGAADDSGLPNDRFFAVRPEGSVSTLKIQRTERGDSAVYLCASSANRDPGSGNTIYFGEGSWLTVV.

This clonotype came up a few times. The V and J genes are TRBV6-4 and TRBJ2-1; D may be TRBD1 or TRBD2 (6 bases each). The ends were cut back, 6 bases at V and 4 bases at J, with 13 bases in the middle. CDR1 is MRHNA, CDR2 SNTAGT, per germline. This CDR3 has 14 residues. The CDR3 DNA follows: TGTGCCAGCAGATTAGAGGGGGGTTACAATGAGCAGTTCTTC. Amino acid sequence: CASRLEGGYNEQFF.

V and J are TRBV12-3 or TRBV12-4 and TRBJ2-7, with 9 bases aligning to TRBD1. J was trimmed by 5 bases and V by 7 bases; bases with no gene match: 9. The CDR3 loop spans 14 amino acids. CDR3 nucleotide sequence: TGTGCCAGCACCGGGACAGGGCACCTTCACGAGCAGTACTTC. This encodes CASTGTGHLHEQYF.

The rearrangement uses TRBV6-4 and TRBJ2-3; TRBD1 is a possible D gene (6 bases). V lost 6 bases and J 1 base, leaving 11 bases between the germline ends. The germline V gene encodes CDR1 MRHNA and CDR2 SNTAGT. The length of the CDR3 is 14 residues. Here the CDR3 reads CASSPGARTDTQYF. DNA for the CDR3: TGTGCCAGCAGCCCAGGGGCCCGCACAGATACGCAGTATTTT.

The V call is TRBV14, the J call TRBJ1-5; 9 bases are a match to TRBD1. J lost 6 bases, V lost 1 base, and 10 bases had no gene match. The germline V gene encodes CDR1 SGHDN and CDR2 FVKESK. This CDR3 is built from 17 residues. As DNA, the CDR3 is TGTGCCAGCAGCCAAGGCGCGGGACAGGGAATTGGTCAGCCCCAGCATTTT. This sequence encodes CASSQGAGQGIGQPQHF.